This TCR beta chain was observed in a study of T cells after posttransplantation cyclophosphamide. Treatment was busulfan-fludarabine conditioning, a marrow graft, and cyclophosphamide on days +3 and +4. Losses at the gene ends were 1 base for V and 11 bases for J; bases not matched to a gene: 2. The CDR3 sequence is 12 residues long. Germline CDR1 LGHNA, CDR2 YSLEER. The study's findings and limits: Donor CD8+ memory clones often dominated recipient blood repertoires at later times. TRB overlap between skin or GI tissue T cells and blood was limited.

On this clone: Antigen unknown.

Here immunoSEQ multiplex PCR was the method, and the copy in TCRdb shows in-frame clones only, minus some. The profile shows some 6,900 clones, roughly nine tenths of them singletons. Specimen: CD8+ T cells sorted from blood, collected after allogeneic stem cell transplant with posttransplant cyclophosphamide. The receptor's source is a male patient over 55 who received an allogeneic stem cell transplant from a related donor and was CMV-positive. Some T cells may have originated in the graft donor. The chain joins TRBV4-3 to TRBJ1-1; 9 bases map to TRBD1. In DNA, the CDR3 is TGCGCCAGCAGCCAAGGGACAGGGGAGGCTTTCTTT. It is translated as CASSQGTGEAFF.